This TCR beta chain comes out of a study of T cell responses to AZD1222 COVID-19 vaccine. V was shortened by 10 bases and J by 7 bases, with 14 bases between the two germline ends. This CDR3 has 11 residues. CDR1 MDHEN and CDR2 SYDVKM come from the germline V gene. Produced via immunoSEQ multiplex PCR; TCRdb's table is partial and in-frame only. The data contain around 160,000 clones, about 90% of them seen just once; the ten biggest clones take up 1% to 1.5%. The source material was peripheral blood, sampled 28 days after the second AZD1222 dose. The chain recombines TRBV28 with TRBJ2-7; D is undetermined. The sequence derives from an adult who received the AZD1222 COVID-19 vaccine. The CDR3 DNA is TGTGCCACGCAGGCCTTGGGGGAGCAGTACTTC. Protein sequence: CATQALGEQYF.